This TCR beta chain was profiled in a study of blood T cells in healthy people across ages (dated by TCRdb to about 2015). Study-level background: In model experiments, template switching captured roughly one uniquely barcoded TCR beta cDNA molecule for every two T cells. To avoid experimental bias, donors of different ages were spread randomly across the sequencing lanes. The donors were split into four age groups: young (average approximately 16 years), middle-aged (around 37), aged (approximately 59) and long-lived (under 90). The study measured age-related changes in TCR beta repertoire diversity using deep sequencing normalized with unique cDNA molecular identifiers. Using the same blood draw, the study looked at two additional independent replicas of 1 million unique cDNA reads for two donors, one aged 18 to 30 and the other aged 80 or older. What the research found in general, with its limitations: Observed TCR beta diversity correlated strongly with the percentage of naive T cells measured by flow cytometry. Compared with the aged group, more naive CD4+ T cells, fewer expanded clones and increased TCR diversity were shown by the long-lived group, suggesting age selection. Estimates of total diversity from one million sequenced T cells were regarded as lower bounds and underestimates. Observed TCR beta diversity per million T cells fell roughly linearly with age, and a significant reduction was already apparent by age around 40. The CMV infection status of donors was not known, potentially confounding age-related changes in expanded clonotypes. Conclusive comparison of naive and antigen-experienced compartments was prevented by the profiling of bulk unsorted PBMCs.

Concerning this clonotype: The antigen it recognizes is unknown. It is unclear where the CDR3 begins or ends on the DNA, so no DNA is shown, and the CDR3 is as TCRdb lists it.

Preparation of the library involved 5' RACE. These reads were obtained on an Illumina HiSeq 2500. A second PCR of roughly 7 to 11 cycles was performed with a sample-barcoded 5' primer and a J-beta primer mix. A template-switch 5' adaptor carrying 12 random nucleotides introduced a unique molecular identifier onto each TCR beta cDNA molecule. Each sample yielded at least 2.5 million CDR3-containing paired-end reads. The Mint cDNA synthesis kit, primed by a TRBC-specific oligonucleotide, was used to synthesize first-strand cDNA from all RNA. Following uracil-DNA glycosylase treatment, a first 18-cycle PCR with universal primers M1SS and BC2_uni_R was performed on all cDNA. Per the original workflow: For normalization, 1 million high-quality reads, each with a distinct molecular identifier, were randomly selected from each sample. Reads with shared molecular identifiers were discarded instead of being binned into consensus sequences. MiTCR, set to a Q25 quality threshold and the strictest error-elimination algorithm, was used for CDR3 identification, clonotype clustering and error correction. A nonparametric unseen species model with Euler transformation was used to estimate a lower bound on total TCR beta diversity. TCRdb reprocessed the public reads (quality trimming at Q25 with fastp, clone calling with MiXCR) and kept in-frame beta chains. Rows matching on CDR3 protein sequence are summarized as one entry with the most common DNA and genes. TCRdb assigned the V and J calls; the authors' analysis was not used. This sample gives hundreds of thousands of distinct CDR3 sequences in total; about half of them show up just once. 30% to 40% of the sample belongs to the ten largest clones.

The roughly 42 donors, aged 6 to 90 years, were systemically healthy Caucasian individuals from Russia. Ten milliliters of peripheral blood were drawn from each donor into EDTA-treated Vacutainer tubes. Ficoll-Paque density-gradient centrifugation was used to isolate PBMCs, with at least 6 million obtained per sample. Total RNA was extracted from PBMCs with Trizol reagent, with at least 5 micrograms obtained per sample. For every donor, flow cytometry on a PBMC aliquot measured the percentage of naive CD45RAhigh/CD27high T cells. CDR3 length: 14 amino acids, cysteine to phenylalanine. From the germline V gene, CDR1 is MNHEY and CDR2 is SVGEGT.

In this chain, TRBV6-2 or TRBV6-3 is recombined with TRBJ1-2; whether TRBD1, the table's D call, matches the DNA was not checked. Sequenced material: blood. The source of this sequence is an older woman in good health. CDR3 reads: CASSTSTGNYGYTF.